These 27 T cell receptor beta chains originate from one sample sequenced in a study of blood T cell repertoires in COVID-19. The data were produced by immunoSEQ multiplex PCR, yet TCRdb's version contains in-frame clones alone and is incomplete. The sample lists roughly 65,000 clones, about 92% occurring once. Sequencing used peripheral blood. The receptors derive from a man in his 60s with acute or convalescent COVID-19.

The CDR3, as DNA: TGTGCCAGCAGTGAACGACAGGGCCTGGGCTATGGCTACACCTTC. Translating gives CASSERQGLGYGYTF. The chain couples TRBV6-1 to TRBJ1-2; TRBD1 matches at 7 bases. The germline V gene encodes CDR1 MNHNS and CDR2 SASEGT. The CDR3 sequence is 15 residues long. Trimming took 2 bases from V and 4 from J; bases not matched to a gene: 7.

This chain joins TRBV9 and TRBJ2-6; TRBD1 might be the D (6 bases). Deletions cut 0 bases from V and 1 base from J, with 8 bases between. CDR3 length: 16 residues. Germline assignment: CDR1 SGDLS and CDR2 YYNGEE. Here the CDR3 DNA reads TGTGCCAGCAGCGTAGGAGGGGGTTCTGGGGCCAACGTCCTGACTTTC. Its protein product is CASSVGGGSGANVLTF.

The chain employs TRBV7-2 and TRBJ1-1, with a tentative D call TRBD1 (5 bases). V gave up 5 bases and J gave up 3 bases, with 10 bases separating them. The CDR3 consists of 13 residues. Germline V gene data show CDR1 as SGHTA and CDR2 as FQGNSA. The CDR3 DNA sequence: TGTGCCAGCAGCCCGACAGAATACACTGAAGCTTTCTTT. Encoded protein: CASSPTEYTEAFF.

The chain links TRBV24-1 to TRBJ2-1; possible D gene TRBD2, 6 bases. Germline CDR1 reads KGHDR; CDR2 reads SFDVKD. This CDR3 is 12 amino acids long. Between the trimmed V and J ends, which lost 4 bases and 15 bases, there was a span of 15 bases. The chain's CDR3 is CATSDSGTLPFF. The DNA of the CDR3 is TGTGCCACCAGTGACTCCGGGACTCTTCCGTTCTTC.

The rearrangement uses TRBV13 and TRBJ1-6, with D perhaps TRBD1 (5 bases). Germline V gene data show CDR1 as PRHDT and CDR2 as FYEKMQ (reference sequence). The CDR3 length is 16 residues. Trimming shortened V by 1 base and J by 5 bases, and 12 bases separated the two germline ends. The CDR3 nucleotides read TGTGCCAGCAGCTTAGCAGGGCCGGTCGATAATTCACCCCTCCACTTT. This translates into CASSLAGPVDNSPLHF. Variable domain in full (rest from reference TRBV13 and TRBJ1-6): AAGVIQSPRHLIKEKRETATLKCYPIPRHDTVYWYQQGPGQDPQFLISFYEKMQSDKGSIPDRFSAQQFSDYHSELNMSSLELGDSALYFCASSLAGPVDNSPLHFGNGTRLTVT.

The V call is TRBV27, the J call TRBJ1-2, with 7 bases aligning to TRBD1. CDR1 is MNHEY, CDR2 SMNVEV, per germline (reference sequence). The V and J ends lost 2 bases and 8 bases, in that order; junction bases with no gene match: 2. The CDR3 contains 12 residues. In DNA, the CDR3 is TGTGCCAGCAGTTTAACAGGGGAGGGCTACACCTTC. Translation: CASSLTGEGYTF.

The chain carries TRBV5-1 and TRBJ2-3, with 7 bases identical to TRBD1. The CDR3 is made up of 16 amino acids. CDR1 SGHRS and CDR2 YFSETQ come from the germline V gene. V lost 1 base and J lost 4; bases outside the gene matches: 9. CDR3: CASSLPTGLSSDTQYF. The DNA of the CDR3 is TGCGCCAGCAGCTTGCCGACAGGGCTTTCGTCAGATACGCAGTATTTT.

The V gene is TRBV3-1 (or the pseudogene TRBV3-2), the J gene TRBJ1-4; TRBD1 might be the D (6 bases). The CDR3 loop spans 16 amino acids. Germline CDR1 and CDR2: LGHDT and YNNKEL (reference sequence). V was cut by 5 bases and J by 8 bases, with 21 bases left in between. For the CDR3, the DNA is TGTGCCAGCAGCGGACAGTGGGGATCTGACGCGGAAAAACTGTTTTTT. This sequence encodes CASSGQWGSDAEKLFF.

CDR3 region: CASSRGAGSYVIGYTF. The CDR3 DNA follows: TGCGCCAGCAGCCGGGGGGCAGGGAGTTATGTAATCGGCTACACCTTC. The rearrangement links TRBV5-1 to TRBJ1-2; a possible D gene is TRBD1 (6 bases). Trimming took 4 bases from V and 8 from J, leaving 24 bases between them. Germline loops: CDR1 SGHRS, CDR2 YFSETQ. The CDR3 is 16 amino acids.

The chain couples TRBV20-1 to TRBJ1-2; D ambiguous. There are 13 residues in the CDR3. The V end was cut by 3 bases, the J end by 8 bases, with 16 bases between. The germline CDR1 and CDR2 sequences are DFQATT and SNEGSKA (reference sequence). CDR3: CSASRPATGGYTF. In DNA form, the CDR3 reads TGCAGTGCTAGTAGACCGGCTACGGGAGGCTACACCTTC.

This clone was counted a single time. This chain uses TRBV3-1 (or the pseudogene TRBV3-2) with TRBJ1-2, with 7 bases that match TRBD1. Looked up from germline, CDR1 is LGHDT and CDR2 is YNNKEL (reference sequence). With 1 base clipped from V and 8 bases from J, the junction kept 4 bases outside the gene matches. CDR3 length: 13 amino acids. CDR3 nucleotides: TGTGCCAGCAGCCAAGCAGGGGGAGGAGGCTACACCTTC. Residues: CASSQAGGGGYTF.

This clone was detected once. The chain is built from TRBV5-4 and TRBJ1-6, with D hard to call. Germline V gene lookup returns CDR1 SGHNT and CDR2 YYREEE (reference sequence). V lost 4 bases and J 8 bases, leaving 13 bases between the germline ends. The CDR3 runs 14 residues. CDR3 protein: CASSRSVGDSPLHF. The CDR3, as DNA: TGTGCCAGCAGCAGGAGCGTCGGGGATTCACCCCTCCACTTT.

The V call is TRBV19, the J call TRBJ1-2; D remains unclear. CDR1 and CDR2 (germline): LNHDA, SQIVND (reference sequence). There are 15 residues in the CDR3. Trimming shortened V by 6 bases and J by 4 bases, and 18 bases separated the two germline ends. This CDR3 is CASSNARAAVYGYTF. CDR3 coding DNA: TGTGCCAGTAGCAATGCGCGGGCGGCTGTCTATGGCTACACCTTC.

In this sample, this clone turned up a few times. The CDR3 spells CASSYGKTHNEQFF. The CDR3 DNA follows: TGTGCCAGCAGTTACGGCAAGACACACAATGAGCAGTTCTTC. The rearrangement joins TRBV6-5 to TRBJ2-1; D not certain. Trimming removed 2 bases at V and 5 bases at J, with 10 bases between. Per germline, CDR1 MNHEY and CDR2 SVGAGI. This CDR3 spans 14 amino acids.

This sequence joins TRBV15 and TRBJ2-2; 8 bases align to TRBD2. Germline trimming cut 3 bases from V and 6 bases from J; bases unmatched to any gene: 9. Germline V gene sequence: CDR1 LNHNV, CDR2 YYDKDF (reference sequence). The CDR3 runs to 16 residues. The DNA of the CDR3 is TGTGCCACCAGCAGGCCCGGGACTAGTCTCGCCGGGGAGCTGTTTTTT. It codes for CATSRPGTSLAGELFF.

This sequence joins TRBV12-5 and TRBJ2-7, with unresolved D. Trimming stripped 1 base from V and 0 bases from J, with 7 bases between. There are 14 residues in the CDR3. CDR1 is LGHNT and CDR2 is FRNRAP in the germline V gene. The CDR3 sequence: CASGLATGSYEQYF. The CDR3 DNA is TGTGCTAGTGGTTTGGCGACTGGCTCCTACGAGCAGTACTTC. Combining the CDR3 with reference TRBV12-5 and TRBJ2-7 gives the whole variable domain DARVTQTPRHKVTEMGQEVTMRCQPILGHNTVFWYRQTMMQGLELLAYFRNRAPLDDSGMPKDRFSAEMPDATLATLKIQPSEPRDSAVYFCASGLATGSYEQYFGPGTRLTVT.

The rearrangement joins TRBV7-8 to TRBJ1-5, with 7 positions matching TRBD1. Losses at the gene ends were 1 base for V and 2 bases for J; bases not matched to a gene: 11. Germline CDR1 and CDR2: SGHVS and FQNEAQ. This CDR3 is built from 18 residues. The CDR3 coding sequence is TGTGCCAGCAGCTTAGGGCAGGGGGGCCGGATGGGCAATCAGCCCCAGCATTTT. This codes for CASSLGQGGRMGNQPQHF.

The chain couples TRBV10-3 to TRBJ1-4, with a possible D match to TRBD1 (6 bases). The CDR3 covers 14 residues. Trimming removed 2 bases from V and 11 bases from J, with 15 bases in between. In germline, CDR1 is ENHRY, CDR2 SYGVKD. CDR3 nucleotide sequence: TGTGCCATCAGTGAGCGAATGGACAGAGGTAAACTGTTTTTT. Its protein product is CAISERMDRGKLFF.

This chain connects TRBV5-1 to TRBJ1-1, with 12 bases that match TRBD1. The CDR3 loop spans 18 amino acids. Germline CDR1 reads SGHRS; CDR2 reads YFSETQ. After removal of 5 bases from V and 6 bases from J, the junction contained 17 bases not matched to a gene. DNA of the CDR3: TGCGCCAGCAGTTCTACCGGGACAGGGGGCGCGACACTACCTGAAGCTTTCTTT. Translated: CASSSTGTGGATLPEAFF.

The chain employs TRBV15 and TRBJ2-2; TRBD1 matches 10 bases. The CDR3 sequence is 17 residues long. Germline V gene lookup returns CDR1 LNHNV and CDR2 YYDKDF (reference sequence). V trimming: 8 bases; J trimming: 6 bases; junction bases outside the gene matches: 15. As DNA, the CDR3 is TGTGCCACCTTACGGGGACAGGGGTCGATTATCCCCGGGGAGCTGTTTTTT. It encodes CATLRGQGSIIPGELFF.

This clone was recorded once. The chain joins TRBV6-5 to TRBJ2-5; TRBD2 is a possible D gene (5 bases). The end of the DNA aligns better with TRBJ2-7, so the J call may be wrong. Per the germline V gene, CDR1 is MNHEY and CDR2 is SVGAGI. This CDR3 has 15 amino acids. Here the CDR3 reads CASTGSGLSSYEQYF. The DNA of the CDR3 is TGTGCCAGCACGGGGAGCGGCCTTAGCTCCTACGAGCAGTACTTC.

The gene calls are TRBV6-1 and TRBJ1-5, with 10 bases identical to TRBD1. Germline V gene lookup returns CDR1 MNHNS and CDR2 SASEGT. J lost 0 bases, V lost 2 bases, and 7 bases had no gene match. The CDR3 extends over 18 amino acids. Here the CDR3 DNA reads TGTGCCAGCAGTGAATATAGACAGGGGGCTTATAGCAATCAGCCCCAGCATTTT. This gives the protein CASSEYRQGAYSNQPQHF.

V gene TRBV5-1 combines with J gene TRBJ2-5; 7 nucleotides agree with TRBD2. The germline CDR1 and CDR2 sequences are SGHRS and YFSETQ. CDR3 length: 16 residues. Trimming took 3 bases from V and 0 from J; bases not matched to a gene: 8. The CDR3 protein is CASSWGWRGNQETQYF. The DNA for the CDR3 is TGCGCCAGCAGCTGGGGTTGGCGGGGGAACCAAGAGACCCAGTACTTC.

The chain recombines TRBV6-5 with TRBJ1-2, with 7 bases fitting TRBD1. V gave up 7 bases and J gave up 3 bases; unmatched junction bases: 11. From germline, CDR1 is MNHEY and CDR2 SVGAGI. The CDR3 covers 15 residues. CDR3 coding DNA: TGTGCCAGCATAAAGAGGGGGCCCGTGGACTATGGCTACACCTTC. It specifies CASIKRGPVDYGYTF.

The chain couples TRBV2 to TRBJ1-5; 9 nucleotides line up with TRBD1. CDR1 and CDR2 (germline): SNHLY, FYNNEI. Trimming removed 0 bases from V and 4 bases from J; junction bases left unmatched: 4. This CDR3 region has 16 residues. Written as DNA, the CDR3 is TGTGCCAGCAGTGAAGCGCTTGGACAGGGGAATCAGCCCCAGCATTTT. The encoded protein is CASSEALGQGNQPQHF. Full variable domain (missing parts from reference TRBV2 and TRBJ1-5): EPEVTQTPSHQVTQMGQEVILRCVPISNHLYFYWYRQILGQKVEFLVSFYNNEISEKSEIFDDQFSVERPDGSNFTLKIRSTKLEDSAMYFCASSEALGQGNQPQHFGDGTRLSIL.

The chain employs TRBV6-1 and TRBJ1-6; 9 bases fit TRBD1. CDR1 is MNHNS and CDR2 is SASEGT in the germline V gene. The length of the CDR3 is 16 residues. Trimming took 4 bases from V and 2 from J; bases not matched to a gene: 3. CDR3 residues: CASSVRTGAYNSPLHF. The CDR3 bases are TGTGCCAGCAGTGTACGGACAGGGGCCTATAATTCACCCCTCCACTTT.

The chain links TRBV10-3 to TRBJ2-2, with 7 nucleotides matching TRBD2. The V gene end was trimmed by 5 bases and the J gene end by 0 bases; junction bases not matched to a gene: 6. CDR3 size: 16 residues. Germline V gene sequence: CDR1 ENHRY, CDR2 SYGVKD. The CDR3 loop is CAISSGGTSNTGELFF. In DNA form, the CDR3 reads TGTGCCATCAGTTCCGGGGGGACGTCGAACACCGGGGAGCTGTTTTTT.